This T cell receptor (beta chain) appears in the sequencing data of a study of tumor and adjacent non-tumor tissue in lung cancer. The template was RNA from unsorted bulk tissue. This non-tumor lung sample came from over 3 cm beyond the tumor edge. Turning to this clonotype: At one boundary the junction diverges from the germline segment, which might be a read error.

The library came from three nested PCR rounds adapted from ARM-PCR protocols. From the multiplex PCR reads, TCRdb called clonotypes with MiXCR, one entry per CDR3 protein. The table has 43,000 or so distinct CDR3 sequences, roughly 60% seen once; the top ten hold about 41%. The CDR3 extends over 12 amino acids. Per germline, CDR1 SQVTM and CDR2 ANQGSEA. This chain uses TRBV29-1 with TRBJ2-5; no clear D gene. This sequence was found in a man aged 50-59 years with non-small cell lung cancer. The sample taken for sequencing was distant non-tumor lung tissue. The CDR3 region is CSVVMDEETQCF. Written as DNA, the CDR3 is TGCAGCGTTGTCATGGATGAAGAGACCCAGTGCTTC.